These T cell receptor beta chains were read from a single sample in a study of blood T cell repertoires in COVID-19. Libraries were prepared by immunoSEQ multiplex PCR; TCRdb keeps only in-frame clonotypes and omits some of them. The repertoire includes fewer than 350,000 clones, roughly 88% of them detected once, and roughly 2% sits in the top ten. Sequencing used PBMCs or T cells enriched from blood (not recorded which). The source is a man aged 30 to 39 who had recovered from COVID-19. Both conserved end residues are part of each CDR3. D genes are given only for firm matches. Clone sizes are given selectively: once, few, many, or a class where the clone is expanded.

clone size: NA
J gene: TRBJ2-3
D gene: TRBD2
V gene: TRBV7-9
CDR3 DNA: TGTGCCAGCACTCGTCTAGCGGGGGAGTATTTT
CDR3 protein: CASTRLAGEYF

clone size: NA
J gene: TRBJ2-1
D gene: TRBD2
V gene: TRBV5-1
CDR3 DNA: TGCGCCAGCAGCTTGGGGCTAGCGGACTCCTACAATGAGCAGTTCTTC
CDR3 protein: CASSLGLADSYNEQFF

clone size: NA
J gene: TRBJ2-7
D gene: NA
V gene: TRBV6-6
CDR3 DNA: TGTGCCAGCACCTCCTGGGGGGTAGGCTACGAGCAGTACTTC
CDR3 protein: CASTSWGVGYEQYF

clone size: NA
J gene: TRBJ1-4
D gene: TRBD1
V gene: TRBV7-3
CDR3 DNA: TGTGCCAGCAGCTTAACAGGGGGCCCGGGTGAAAAACTGTTTTTT
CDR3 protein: CASSLTGGPGEKLFF

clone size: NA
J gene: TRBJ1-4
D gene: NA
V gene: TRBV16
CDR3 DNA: TGTGCCAGCAGCCAACTCGGCACAATAGTCCCAGAGTGGGCTAAAATTAAGGAAAAACTGTTTTTT
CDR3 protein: CASSQLGTIVPEWAKIKEKLFF

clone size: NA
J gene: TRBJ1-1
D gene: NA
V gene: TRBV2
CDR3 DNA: TGTGCCAGCAGTGAAGAAACAGAGGAAGCTTTCTTT
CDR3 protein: CASSEETEEAFF

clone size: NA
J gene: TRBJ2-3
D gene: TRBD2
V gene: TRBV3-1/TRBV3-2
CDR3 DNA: TGTGCCAGCAGTCTCTGGGGAGCGGGAAACACAGATACGCAGTATTTT
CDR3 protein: CASSLWGAGNTDTQYF

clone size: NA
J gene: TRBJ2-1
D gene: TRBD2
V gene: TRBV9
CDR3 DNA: TGTGCCAGCAGCCCAGGGACTAGCGGGGTGTACAATGAGCAGTTCTTC
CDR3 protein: CASSPGTSGVYNEQFF

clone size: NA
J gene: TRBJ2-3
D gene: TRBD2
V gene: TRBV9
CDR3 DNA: TGTGCCAGCAGCGCCAGACTAGCGGGAACCACAGATACGCAGTATTTT
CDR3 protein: CASSARLAGTTDTQYF

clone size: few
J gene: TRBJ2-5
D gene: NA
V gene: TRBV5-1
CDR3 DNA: TGCGCCAGCAGACTACCCGGGGGTCCAGAGACCCAGTACTTC
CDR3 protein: CASRLPGGPETQYF

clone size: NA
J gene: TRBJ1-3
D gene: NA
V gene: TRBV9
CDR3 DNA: TGTGCCAGCAGCACCCACGGGGGAGCATTTAGCAGTTCTGGAAACACCATATATTTT
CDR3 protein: CASSTHGGAFSSSGNTIYF

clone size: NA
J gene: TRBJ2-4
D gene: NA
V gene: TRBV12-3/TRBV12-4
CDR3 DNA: TGTGCCAGCAGTTTCCAAAGGGGAAACATTCAGTACTTC
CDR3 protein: CASSFQRGNIQYF

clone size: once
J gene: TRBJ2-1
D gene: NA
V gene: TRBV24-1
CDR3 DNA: TGTGCCACCAGTGATTTGCGCGGGGGCAGCAATGAGCAGTTCTTC
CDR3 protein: CATSDLRGGSNEQFF

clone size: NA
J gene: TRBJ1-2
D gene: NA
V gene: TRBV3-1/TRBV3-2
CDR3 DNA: TGTGCCAGCAGCCAAGTCGGCTATGGCTACACCTTC
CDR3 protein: CASSQVGYGYTF

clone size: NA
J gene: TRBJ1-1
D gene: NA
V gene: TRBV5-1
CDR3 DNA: TGCGCCAGCAGCTTGAAAAGCCCGAACACTGAAGCTTTCTTT
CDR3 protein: CASSLKSPNTEAFF

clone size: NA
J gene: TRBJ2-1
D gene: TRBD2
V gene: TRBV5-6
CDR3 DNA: TGTGCCAGCAGACGCGGGACTAGCGTATTTTTGGATGAGCAGTTCTTC
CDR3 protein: CASRRGTSVFLDEQFF

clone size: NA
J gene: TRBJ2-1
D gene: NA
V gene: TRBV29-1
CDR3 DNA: TGCAGCGTGCGACAGGTTACCTACAATGAGCAGTTCTTC
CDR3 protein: CSVRQVTYNEQFF

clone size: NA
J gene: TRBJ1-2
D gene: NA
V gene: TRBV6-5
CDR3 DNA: TGTGCCAGCAGTTCCCCGGCTGAGGCCACTGGTGGCTACACCTTC
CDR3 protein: CASSSPAEATGGYTF

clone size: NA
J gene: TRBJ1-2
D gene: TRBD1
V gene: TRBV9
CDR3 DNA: TGTGCCAGCAGCGTACCCCTCCCGGACAGGGAAGACCCTAACTATGGCTACACCTTC
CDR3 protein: CASSVPLPDREDPNYGYTF

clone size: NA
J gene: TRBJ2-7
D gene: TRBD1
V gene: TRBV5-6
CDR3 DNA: TGTGCCAGCAGCTACAGGGGGTACGAGCAGTACTTC
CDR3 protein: CASSYRGYEQYF